This TCR beta chain appears in the sequencing data of a study of blood T cell repertoires in COVID-19. With V trimmed by 3 bases and J by 4 bases, 5 bases remained unmatched. Germline V gene sequence: CDR1 SQVTM, CDR2 ANQGSEA. The CDR3 has 14 amino acids. Sequencing used immunoSEQ multiplex PCR; TCRdb keeps in-frame clones, though not all of them. The table includes about 290,000 clones, 89% detected once. This sequence originates from a woman younger than 45 with COVID-19, enrolled during active disease. The chain joins TRBV29-1 to TRBJ2-1; TRBD2 aligns across 8 bases. The sequenced sample was peripheral blood. CDR3 DNA sequence: TGCAGCGTTGACCCCGGGGGGGGGTACAATGAGCAGTTCTTC. Protein sequence: CSVDPGGGYNEQFF.